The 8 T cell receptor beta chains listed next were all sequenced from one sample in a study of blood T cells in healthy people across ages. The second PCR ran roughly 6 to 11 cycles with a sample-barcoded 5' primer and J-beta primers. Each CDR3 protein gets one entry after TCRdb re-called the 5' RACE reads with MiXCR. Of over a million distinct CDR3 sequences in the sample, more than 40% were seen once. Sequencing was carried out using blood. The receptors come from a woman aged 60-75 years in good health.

CDR3 in DNA: TGTGCCAGCAGTTCAGAAGATAACTATGGCTACACCTTC. Its translation is CASSSEDNYGYTF. The J gene is TRBJ1-2, the V gene TRBV2; no clear D gene. The CDR3 has 13 residues. V was clipped by 5 bases and J by 1 base, with 8 bases between them. Germline V gene data show CDR1 as SNHLY and CDR2 as FYNNEI.

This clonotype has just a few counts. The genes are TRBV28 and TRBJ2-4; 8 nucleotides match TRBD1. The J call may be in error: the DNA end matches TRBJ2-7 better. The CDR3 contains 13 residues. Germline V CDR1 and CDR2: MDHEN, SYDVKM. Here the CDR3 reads CAGQGAGTYEQYF. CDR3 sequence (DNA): TGTGCCGGTCAGGGGGCTGGCACCTACGAGCAGTACTTC.

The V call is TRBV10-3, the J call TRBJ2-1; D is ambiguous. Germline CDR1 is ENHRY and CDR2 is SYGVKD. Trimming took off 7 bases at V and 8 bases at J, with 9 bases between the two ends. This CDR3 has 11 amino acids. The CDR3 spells CAITNSDEQFF. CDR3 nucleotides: TGTGCCATCACCAATAGTGATGAGCAGTTCTTC.

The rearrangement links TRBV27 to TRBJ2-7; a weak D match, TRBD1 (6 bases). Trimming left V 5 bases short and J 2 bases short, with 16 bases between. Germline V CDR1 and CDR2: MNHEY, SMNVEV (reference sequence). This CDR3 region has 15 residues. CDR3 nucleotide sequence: TGTGCCAGCAGTGGGCTGAGACAGGCGACCTACGAGCAGTACTTC. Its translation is CASSGLRQATYEQYF.

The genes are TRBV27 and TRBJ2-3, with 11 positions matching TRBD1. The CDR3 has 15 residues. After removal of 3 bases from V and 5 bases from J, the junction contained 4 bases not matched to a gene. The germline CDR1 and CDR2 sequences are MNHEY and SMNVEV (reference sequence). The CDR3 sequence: CASSFGTGGVDTQYF. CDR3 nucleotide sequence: TGTGCCAGCAGTTTCGGGACAGGGGGAGTAGATACGCAGTATTTT.

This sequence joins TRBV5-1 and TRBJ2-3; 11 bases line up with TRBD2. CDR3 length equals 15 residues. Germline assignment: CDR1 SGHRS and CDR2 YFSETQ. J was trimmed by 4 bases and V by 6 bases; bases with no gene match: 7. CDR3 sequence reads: CASTPLAGVSDTQYF. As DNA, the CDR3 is TGCGCCAGCACTCCACTAGCGGGAGTATCAGATACGCAGTATTTT.

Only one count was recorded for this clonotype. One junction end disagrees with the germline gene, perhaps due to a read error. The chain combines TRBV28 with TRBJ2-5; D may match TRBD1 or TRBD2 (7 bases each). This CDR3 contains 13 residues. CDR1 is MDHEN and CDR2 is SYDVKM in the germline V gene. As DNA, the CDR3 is TGTACCAGCAGCCAGGGGGGGCAAGAGACCCAGTACTTC. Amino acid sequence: CTSSQGGQETQYF.

The CDR3 loop reads CAWALDRQQYF. The CDR3 DNA reads as TGTGCCTGGGCCCTGGACAGGCAGCAGTACTTC. The chain carries TRBV30 and TRBJ2-7; TRBD1 matches 7 bases. Germline V lookup: CDR1 GTSNPN, CDR2 SVGIG (reference sequence). This CDR3 is built from 11 residues. V was pared by 5 bases and J by 8 bases, with 6 bases of the junction left unmatched.